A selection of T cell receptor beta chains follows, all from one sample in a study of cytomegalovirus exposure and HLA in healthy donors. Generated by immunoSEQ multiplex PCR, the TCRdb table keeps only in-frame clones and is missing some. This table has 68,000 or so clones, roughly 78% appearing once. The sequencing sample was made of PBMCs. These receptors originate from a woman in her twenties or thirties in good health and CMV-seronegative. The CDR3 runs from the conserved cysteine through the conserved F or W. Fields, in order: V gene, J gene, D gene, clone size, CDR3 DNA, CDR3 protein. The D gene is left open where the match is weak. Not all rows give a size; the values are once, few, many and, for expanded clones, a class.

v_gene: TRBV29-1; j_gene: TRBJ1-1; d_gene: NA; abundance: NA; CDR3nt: TGCAGCGTTGTTTCCGGGTCGGGGACTGAAGCTTTCTTT; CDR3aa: CSVVSGSGTEAFF
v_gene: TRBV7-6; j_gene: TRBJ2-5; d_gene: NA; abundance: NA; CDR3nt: TGTGCCAGCAGCTTGGGGCCAACCGAAGAGACCCAGTACTTC; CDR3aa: CASSLGPTEETQYF
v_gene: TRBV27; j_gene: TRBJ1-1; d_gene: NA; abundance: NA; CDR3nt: TGTGCCAGCAGTTTATTGGGAGGCACTGAAGCTTTCTTT; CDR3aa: CASSLLGGTEAFF
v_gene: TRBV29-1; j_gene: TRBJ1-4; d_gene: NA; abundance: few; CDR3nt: TGCAGCGTCCAGAACAGTGCAACTAATGAAAAACTGTTTTTT; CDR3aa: CSVQNSATNEKLFF
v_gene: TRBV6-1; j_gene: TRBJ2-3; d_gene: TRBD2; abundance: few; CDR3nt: TGTGCCAGCAGTGACGGGACTAGCGTTTTCACAGATACGCAGTATTTT; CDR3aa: CASSDGTSVFTDTQYF
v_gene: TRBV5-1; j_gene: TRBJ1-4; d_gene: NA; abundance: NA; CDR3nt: TGCGCCAGCAGCCGCCCCAACCACGACGGGAATGAAAAACTGTTTTTT; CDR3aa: CASSRPNHDGNEKLFF
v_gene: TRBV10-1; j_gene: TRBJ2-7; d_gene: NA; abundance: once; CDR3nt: TGCGCCAGCAGTGCTGGACCAGGGCTAGGGTACGAGCAGTACTTC; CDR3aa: CASSAGPGLGYEQYF
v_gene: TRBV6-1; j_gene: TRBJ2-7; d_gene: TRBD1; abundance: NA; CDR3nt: TGTGCCAGCAGTCTGGACAGGGCATCCTACGAGCAGTACTTC; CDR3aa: CASSLDRASYEQYF
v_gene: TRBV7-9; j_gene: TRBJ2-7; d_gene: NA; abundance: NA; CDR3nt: TGTGCCAGCAGCTCCCAGGGCCACGAGCAGTACTTC; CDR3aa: CASSSQGHEQYF
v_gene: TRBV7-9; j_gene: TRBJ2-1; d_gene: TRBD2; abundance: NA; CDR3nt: TGTGCCAGCAGCCTGGGGGGGGGTGAGCAGTTCTTC; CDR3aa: CASSLGGGEQFF
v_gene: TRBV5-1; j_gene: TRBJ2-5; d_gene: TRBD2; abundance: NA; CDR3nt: TGCGCCAGCAGCCGCGCAGCGGGGGACCAAGAGACCCAGTACTTC; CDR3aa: CASSRAAGDQETQYF
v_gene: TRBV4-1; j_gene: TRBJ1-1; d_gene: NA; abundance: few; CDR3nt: TGCGCCAGCAGCCGAGTCGGGGTGGTCCTGAACACTGAAGCTTTCTTT; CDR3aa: CASSRVGVVLNTEAFF
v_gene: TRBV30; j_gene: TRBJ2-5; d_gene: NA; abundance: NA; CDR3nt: TGTGCCTGGAGTGTGTTGCTACAAGAGACCCAGTACTTC; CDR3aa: CAWSVLLQETQYF
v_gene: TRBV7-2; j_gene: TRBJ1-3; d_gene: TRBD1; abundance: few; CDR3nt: TGTGCCAGCAGACGAGACAGGGCTGGAAACACCATATATTTT; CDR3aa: CASRRDRAGNTIYF
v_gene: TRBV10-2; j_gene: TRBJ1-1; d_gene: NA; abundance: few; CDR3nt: TGCGCCAGCAGTGGAAACAGAAACACTGAAGCTTTCTTT; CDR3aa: CASSGNRNTEAFF
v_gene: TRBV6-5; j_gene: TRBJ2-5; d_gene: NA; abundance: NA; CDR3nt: TGTGCCAGCAGTTACTCGGGGACTGGGGGGAGATCCCAGTACTTC; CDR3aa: CASSYSGTGGRSQYF
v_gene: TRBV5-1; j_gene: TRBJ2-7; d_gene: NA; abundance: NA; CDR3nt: TGCGCCAGCAGCTTGGCCCCAGGGGGACTCTACGAGCAGTACTTC; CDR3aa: CASSLAPGGLYEQYF
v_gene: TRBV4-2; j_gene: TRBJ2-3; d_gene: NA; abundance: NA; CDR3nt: TGTGCCAGCAGCCAAGACAGGGCTGCAGATACGCAGTATTTT; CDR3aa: CASSQDRAADTQYF
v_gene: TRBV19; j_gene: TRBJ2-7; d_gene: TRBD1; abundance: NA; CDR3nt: TGTGCCAGTAAGTGGACAGGTGCCTCCTACGAGCAGTACTTC; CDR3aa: CASKWTGASYEQYF
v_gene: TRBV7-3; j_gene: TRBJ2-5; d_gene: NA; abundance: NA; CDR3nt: TGTGCCAGCAGCGAACAGTCCCAAGAGACCCAGTACTTC; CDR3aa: CASSEQSQETQYF
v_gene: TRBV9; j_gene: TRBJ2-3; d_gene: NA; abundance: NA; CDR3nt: TGTGCCAGCAGGGCAAGCGGATCTAGCACAGATACGCAGTATTTT; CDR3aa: CASRASGSSTDTQYF
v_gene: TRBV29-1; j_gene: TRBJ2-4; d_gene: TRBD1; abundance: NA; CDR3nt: TGCAGCGTTGGTGGGGGGACAGGGGGTCAGTACTTC; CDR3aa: CSVGGGTGGQYF
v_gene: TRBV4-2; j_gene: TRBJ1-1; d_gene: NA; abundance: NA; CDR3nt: TGTGCCAGCAGCCAAGAAGGGGGGAACACTGAAGCTTTCTTT; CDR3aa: CASSQEGGNTEAFF
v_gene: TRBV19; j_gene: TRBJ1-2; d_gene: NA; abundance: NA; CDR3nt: TGTGCCAGTAGTATACTTGACAGCTATGGCTACACCTTC; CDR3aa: CASSILDSYGYTF
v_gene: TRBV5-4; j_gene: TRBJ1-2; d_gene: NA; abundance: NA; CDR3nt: TGTGCCAGTAGGGAGAGAGCTAACTATGGCTACACCTTC; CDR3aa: CASRERANYGYTF
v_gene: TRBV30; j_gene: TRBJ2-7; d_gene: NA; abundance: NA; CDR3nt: TGTGCCTGGAGGGCCCAGGGGATCCCCTACGAGCAGTACTTC; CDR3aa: CAWRAQGIPYEQYF
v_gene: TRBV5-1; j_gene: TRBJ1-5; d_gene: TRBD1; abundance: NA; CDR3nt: TGCGCCAGCAGCGCGGGACAGAACAATCAGCCCCAGCATTTT; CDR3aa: CASSAGQNNQPQHF
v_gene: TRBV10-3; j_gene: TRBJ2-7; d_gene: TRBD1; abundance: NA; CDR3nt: TGTGCCATCAGTCAGGGGGCCCAAGGGTTTGTCTACGAGCAGTACTTC; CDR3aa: CAISQGAQGFVYEQYF
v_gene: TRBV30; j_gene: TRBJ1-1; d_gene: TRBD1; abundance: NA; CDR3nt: TGTGCCTGGAGGAGACAGGGAGGCAACACTGAAGCTTTCTTT; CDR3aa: CAWRRQGGNTEAFF
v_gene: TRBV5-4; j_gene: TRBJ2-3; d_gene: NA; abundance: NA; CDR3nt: TGTGCCAGCAGCGTTACAGGCCGACGGGATACGCAGTATTTT; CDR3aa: CASSVTGRRDTQYF
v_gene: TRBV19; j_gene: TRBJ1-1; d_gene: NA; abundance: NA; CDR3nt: TGTGCCAGTAGCAGGCCGACGACAGGCCTGAACACTGAAGCTTTCTTT; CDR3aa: CASSRPTTGLNTEAFF
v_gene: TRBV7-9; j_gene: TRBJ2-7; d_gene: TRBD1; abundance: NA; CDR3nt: TGTGCCAGCAGCCCCCCCGGGACAGGGAACCACGAGCAGTACTTC; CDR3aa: CASSPPGTGNHEQYF
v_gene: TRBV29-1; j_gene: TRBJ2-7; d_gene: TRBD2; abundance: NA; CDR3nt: TGCAGCGCGGGGGGGGTTTTCTCCGACGAGCAGTACTTC; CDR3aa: CSAGGVFSDEQYF
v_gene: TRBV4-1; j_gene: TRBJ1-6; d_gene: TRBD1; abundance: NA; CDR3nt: TGCGCCAGCAGCCAAATGACAGGGACCTATAATTCACCCCTCCACTTT; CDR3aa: CASSQMTGTYNSPLHF
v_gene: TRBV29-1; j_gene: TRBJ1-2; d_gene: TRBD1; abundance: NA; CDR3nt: TGCAGCGTTGATCCGCACGCAGGGGGATTCTTCAGCTATGGCTACACCTTC; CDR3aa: CSVDPHAGGFFSYGYTF
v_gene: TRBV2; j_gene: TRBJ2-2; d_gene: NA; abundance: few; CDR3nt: TGTGCCAGCTATTTCGGGAACAGCAGCCCGAACACCGGGGAGCTGTTTTTT; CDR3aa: CASYFGNSSPNTGELFF
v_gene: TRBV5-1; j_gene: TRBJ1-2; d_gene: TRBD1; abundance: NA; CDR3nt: TGCGCCAGCAAAACAGGGGGGTCCTCTAACTATGGCTACACCTTC; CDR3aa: CASKTGGSSNYGYTF
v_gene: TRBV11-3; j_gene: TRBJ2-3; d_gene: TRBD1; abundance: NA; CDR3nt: TGTGCCAGCAGCTTAGTTTTACGGACAGGGAAACATACGCAGTATTTT; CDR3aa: CASSLVLRTGKHTQYF
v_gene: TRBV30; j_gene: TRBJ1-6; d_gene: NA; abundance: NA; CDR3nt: TGTGCCTGGTCCGGGACACGCCTGAGCTCCTATAATTCACCCCTCCACTTT; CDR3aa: CAWSGTRLSSYNSPLHF
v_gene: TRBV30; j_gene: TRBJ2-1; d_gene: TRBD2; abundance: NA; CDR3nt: TGTGCCTGGGATAGCGGGAGGGCCAATGAGCAGTTCTTC; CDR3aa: CAWDSGRANEQFF
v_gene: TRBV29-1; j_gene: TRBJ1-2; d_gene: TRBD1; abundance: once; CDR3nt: TGCAGCGTGTCGGCCGGACAGGGACAAGGTTATGGCTACACCTTC; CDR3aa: CSVSAGQGQGYGYTF
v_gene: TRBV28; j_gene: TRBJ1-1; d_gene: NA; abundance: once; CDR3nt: TGTGCCAGCAGTATGTTAGAAAGGGGAGGTGAAGCCACTGAAGCTTTCTTT; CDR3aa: CASSMLERGGEATEAFF
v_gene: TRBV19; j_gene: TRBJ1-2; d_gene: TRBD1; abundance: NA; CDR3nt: TGTGCCACCCGGGACAGGGCGGGTGGCTACACCTTC; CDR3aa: CATRDRAGGYTF
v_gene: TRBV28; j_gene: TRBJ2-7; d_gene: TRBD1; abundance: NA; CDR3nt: TGTGCCAGCAGTTTACCCCCATCCGGGACAGGTGGGTACGAGCAGTACTTC; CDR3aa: CASSLPPSGTGGYEQYF
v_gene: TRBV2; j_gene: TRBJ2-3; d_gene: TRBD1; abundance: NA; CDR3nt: TGTGCCAGTTCCCAAGGGGGCCCAGCAGATACGCAGTATTTT; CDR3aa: CASSQGGPADTQYF
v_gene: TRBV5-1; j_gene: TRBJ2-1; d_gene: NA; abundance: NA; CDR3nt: TGCGCCAGCAGCTTGGGTAACAATGAGCAGTTCTTC; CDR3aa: CASSLGNNEQFF
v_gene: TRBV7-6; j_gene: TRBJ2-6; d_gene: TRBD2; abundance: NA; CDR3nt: TGTGCCAGCAGCTCCCCTGGGGGGGGGTTAGGGGCCAACGTCCTGACTTTC; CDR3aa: CASSSPGGGLGANVLTF
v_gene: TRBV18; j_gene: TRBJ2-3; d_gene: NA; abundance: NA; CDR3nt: TGTGCCAGCTCACCGGGCAGGGGACCCGGAGATACGCAGTATTTT; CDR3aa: CASSPGRGPGDTQYF
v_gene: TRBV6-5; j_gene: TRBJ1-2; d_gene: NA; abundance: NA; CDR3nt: TGTGCCAGCAGTCCTGGCAGGCGCGGCTACACCTTC; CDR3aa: CASSPGRRGYTF
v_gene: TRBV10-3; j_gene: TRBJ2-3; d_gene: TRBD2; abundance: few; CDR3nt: TGTGCCGCCCGAGCGGGGGTCACAGATACGCAGTATTTT; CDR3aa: CAARAGVTDTQYF
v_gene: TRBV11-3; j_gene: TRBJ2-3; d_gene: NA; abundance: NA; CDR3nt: TGTGCCAGCAGCCCTCGGGGGACCACAGATACGCAGTATTTT; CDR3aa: CASSPRGTTDTQYF